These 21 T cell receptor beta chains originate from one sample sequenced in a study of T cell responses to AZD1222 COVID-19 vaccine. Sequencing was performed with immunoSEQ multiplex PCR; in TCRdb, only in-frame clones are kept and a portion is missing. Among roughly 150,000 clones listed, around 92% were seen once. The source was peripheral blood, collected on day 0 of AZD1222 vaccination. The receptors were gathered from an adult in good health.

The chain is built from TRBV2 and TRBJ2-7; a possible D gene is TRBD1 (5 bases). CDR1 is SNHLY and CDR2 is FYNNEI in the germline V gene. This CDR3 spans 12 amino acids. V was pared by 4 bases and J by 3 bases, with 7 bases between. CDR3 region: CASSGDSYEQYF. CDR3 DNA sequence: TGTGCCAGCAGTGGTGACAGCTACGAGCAGTACTTC. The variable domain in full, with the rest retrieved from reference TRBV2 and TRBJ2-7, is EPEVTQTPSHQVTQMGQEVILRCVPISNHLYFYWYRQILGQKVEFLVSFYNNEISEKSEIFDDQFSVERPDGSNFTLKIRSTKLEDSAMYFCASSGDSYEQYFGPGTRLTVT.

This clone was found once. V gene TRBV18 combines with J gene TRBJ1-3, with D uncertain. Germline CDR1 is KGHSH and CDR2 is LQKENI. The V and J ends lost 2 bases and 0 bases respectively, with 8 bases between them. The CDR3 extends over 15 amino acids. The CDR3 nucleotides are TGTGCCAGCTCACCATACAAAAGCTCTGGAAACACCATATATTTT. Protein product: CASSPYKSSGNTIYF.

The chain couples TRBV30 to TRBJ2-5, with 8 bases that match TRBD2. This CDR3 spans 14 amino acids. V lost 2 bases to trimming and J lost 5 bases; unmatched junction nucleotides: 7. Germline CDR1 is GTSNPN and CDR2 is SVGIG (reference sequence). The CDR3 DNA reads TGTGCCTGGAGTCCCGGGGGGGCACAGGAGACCCAGTACTTC. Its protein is CAWSPGGAQETQYF.

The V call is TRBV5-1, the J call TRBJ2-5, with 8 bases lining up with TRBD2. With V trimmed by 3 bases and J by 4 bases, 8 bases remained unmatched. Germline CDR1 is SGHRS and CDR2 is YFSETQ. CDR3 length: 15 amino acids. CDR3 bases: TGCGCCAGCAGCTCCAGGACTAGCCTCCGAGAGACCCAGTACTTC. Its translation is CASSSRTSLRETQYF. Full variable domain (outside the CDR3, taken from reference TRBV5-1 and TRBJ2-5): KAGVTQTPRYLIKTRGQQVTLSCSPISGHRSVSWYQQTPGQGLQFLFEYFSETQRNKGNFPGRFSGRQFSNSRSEMNVSTLELGDSALYLCASSSRTSLRETQYFGPGTRLLVL.

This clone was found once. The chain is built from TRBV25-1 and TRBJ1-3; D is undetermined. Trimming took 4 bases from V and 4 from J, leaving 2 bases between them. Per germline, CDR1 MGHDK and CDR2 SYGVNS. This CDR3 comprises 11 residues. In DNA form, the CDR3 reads TGTGCCAGCAGTGGAGGAAACACCATATATTTT. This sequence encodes CASSGGNTIYF.

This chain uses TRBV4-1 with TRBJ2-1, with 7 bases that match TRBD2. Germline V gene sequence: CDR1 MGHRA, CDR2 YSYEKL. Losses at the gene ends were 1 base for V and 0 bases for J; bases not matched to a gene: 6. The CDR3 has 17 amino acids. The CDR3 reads CASSQVASGASYNEQFF. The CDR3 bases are TGCGCCAGCAGCCAAGTGGCTAGCGGAGCCTCCTACAATGAGCAGTTCTTC.

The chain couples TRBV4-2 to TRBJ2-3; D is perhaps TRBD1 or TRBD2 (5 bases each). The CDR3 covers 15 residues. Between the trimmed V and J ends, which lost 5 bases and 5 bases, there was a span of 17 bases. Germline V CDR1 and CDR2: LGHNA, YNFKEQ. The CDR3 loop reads CASSTGTKRGDTQYF. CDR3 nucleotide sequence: TGTGCCAGCAGCACCGGGACCAAGAGAGGAGATACGCAGTATTTT.

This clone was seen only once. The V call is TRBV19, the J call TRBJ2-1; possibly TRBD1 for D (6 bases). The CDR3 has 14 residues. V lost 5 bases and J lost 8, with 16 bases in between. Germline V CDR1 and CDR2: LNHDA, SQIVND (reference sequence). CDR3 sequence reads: CASSVDTGIDEQFF. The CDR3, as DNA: TGTGCCAGTAGTGTCGATACAGGGATAGATGAGCAGTTCTTC. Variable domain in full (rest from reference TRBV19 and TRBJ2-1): DGGITQSPKYLFRKEGQNVTLSCEQNLNHDAMYWYRQDPGQGLRLIYYSQIVNDFQKGDIAEGYSVSREKKESFPLTVTSAQKNPTAFYLCASSVDTGIDEQFFGPGTRLTVL.

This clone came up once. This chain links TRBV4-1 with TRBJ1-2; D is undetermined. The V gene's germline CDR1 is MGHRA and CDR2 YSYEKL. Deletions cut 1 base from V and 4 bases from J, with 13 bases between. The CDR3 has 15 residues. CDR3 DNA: TGCGCCAGCAGCCAAGCTGGTATGGGCGCCTATGGCTACACCTTC. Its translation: CASSQAGMGAYGYTF.

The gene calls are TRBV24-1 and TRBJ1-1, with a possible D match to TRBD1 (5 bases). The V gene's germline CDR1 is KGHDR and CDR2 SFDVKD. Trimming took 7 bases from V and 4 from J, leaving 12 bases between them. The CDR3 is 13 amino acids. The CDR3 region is CATSGQGSTEAFF. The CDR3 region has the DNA TGTGCCACCAGCGGCCAGGGAAGCACTGAAGCTTTCTTT.

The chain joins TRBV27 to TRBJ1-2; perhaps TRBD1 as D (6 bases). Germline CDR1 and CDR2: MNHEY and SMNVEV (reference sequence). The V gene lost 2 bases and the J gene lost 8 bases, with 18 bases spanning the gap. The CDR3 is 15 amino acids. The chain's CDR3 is CASSLIWGASRGYTF. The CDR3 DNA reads TGTGCCAGCAGTTTAATTTGGGGGGCTAGTCGGGGCTACACCTTC.

The CDR3 DNA follows: TGTGCCAGCAGCTTGACTAGCGGGGGGAGGGAGACCCAGTACTTC. The encoded protein is CASSLTSGGRETQYF. The chain employs TRBV7-3 and TRBJ2-5, with 13 bases lining up with TRBD2. Germline CDR1 and CDR2: SGHTA and FQGTGA. The CDR3 totals 15 residues. With 3 bases clipped from V and 5 bases from J, the junction kept 3 bases outside the gene matches.

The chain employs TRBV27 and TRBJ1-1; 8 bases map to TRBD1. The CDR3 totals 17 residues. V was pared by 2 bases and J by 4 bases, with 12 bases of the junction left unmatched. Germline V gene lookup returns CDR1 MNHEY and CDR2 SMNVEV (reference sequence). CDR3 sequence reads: CASSLGTGGSLGTEAFF. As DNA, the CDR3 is TGTGCCAGCAGTTTAGGCACAGGGGGGAGTCTGGGCACTGAAGCTTTCTTT.

The CDR3 region is CASSPAIGQRYTF. CDR3 nucleotides: TGCGCCAGCAGCCCCGCGATAGGGCAGCGGTACACCTTC. V and J are TRBV4-3 and TRBJ1-2; D unclear. Germline assignment: CDR1 LGHNA and CDR2 YSLEER. V lost 4 bases and J 11 bases, leaving 17 bases between the germline ends. The length of the CDR3 is 13 residues.

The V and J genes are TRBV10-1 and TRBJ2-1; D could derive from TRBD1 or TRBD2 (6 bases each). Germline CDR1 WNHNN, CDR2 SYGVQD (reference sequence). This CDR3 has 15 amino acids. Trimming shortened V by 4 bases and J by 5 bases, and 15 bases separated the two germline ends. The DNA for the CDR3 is TGCGCCAGCAGTGCCAGCAGGGGCGGGAACAATGAGCAGTTCTTC. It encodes CASSASRGGNNEQFF.

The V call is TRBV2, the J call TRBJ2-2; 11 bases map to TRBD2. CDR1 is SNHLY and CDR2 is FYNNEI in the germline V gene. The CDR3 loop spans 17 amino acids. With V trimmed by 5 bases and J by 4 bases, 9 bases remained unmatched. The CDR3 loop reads CASSFHLAGGATGELFF. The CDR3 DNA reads TGTGCCAGCAGTTTCCATCTAGCGGGAGGAGCCACCGGGGAGCTGTTTTTT.

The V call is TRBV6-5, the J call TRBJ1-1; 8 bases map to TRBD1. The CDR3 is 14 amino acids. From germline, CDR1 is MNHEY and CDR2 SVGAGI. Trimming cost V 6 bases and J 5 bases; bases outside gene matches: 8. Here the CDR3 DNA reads TGTGCCAGCAGGCCTGACAGGGGAGGGACTGAAGCTTTCTTT. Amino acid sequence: CASRPDRGGTEAFF.

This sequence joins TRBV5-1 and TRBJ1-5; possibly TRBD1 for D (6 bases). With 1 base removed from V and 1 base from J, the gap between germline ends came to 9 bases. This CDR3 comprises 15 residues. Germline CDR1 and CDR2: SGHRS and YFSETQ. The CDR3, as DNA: TGCGCCAGCAGCTTGCTCGGACAGAGCAATCAGCCCCAGCATTTT. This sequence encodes CASSLLGQSNQPQHF.

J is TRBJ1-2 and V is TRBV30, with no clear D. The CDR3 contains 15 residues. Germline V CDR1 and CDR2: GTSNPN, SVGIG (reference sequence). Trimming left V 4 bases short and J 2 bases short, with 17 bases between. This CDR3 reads CAWNHFGEANYGYTF. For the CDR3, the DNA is TGTGCCTGGAATCATTTTGGGGAGGCCAACTATGGCTACACCTTC. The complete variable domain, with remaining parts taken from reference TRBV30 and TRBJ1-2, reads SQTIHQWPATLVQPVGSPLSLECTVEGTSNPNLYWYRQAAGRGLQLLFYSVGIGQISSEVPQNLSASRPQDRQFILSSKKLLLSDSGFYLCAWNHFGEANYGYTFGSGTRLTVV.

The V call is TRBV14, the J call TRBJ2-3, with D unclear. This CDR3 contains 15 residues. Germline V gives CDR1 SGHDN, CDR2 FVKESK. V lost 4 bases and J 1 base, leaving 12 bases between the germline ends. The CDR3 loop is CASSPGTVGTDTQYF. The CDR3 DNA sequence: TGTGCCAGCAGCCCCGGTACTGTGGGCACAGATACGCAGTATTTT.

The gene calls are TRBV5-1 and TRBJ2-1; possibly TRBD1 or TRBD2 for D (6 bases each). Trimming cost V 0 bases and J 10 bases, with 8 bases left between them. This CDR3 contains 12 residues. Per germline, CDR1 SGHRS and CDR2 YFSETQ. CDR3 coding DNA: TGCGCCAGCAGCTTGGGCGGGACAGAGCAGTTCTTC. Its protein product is CASSLGGTEQFF.